Shown below are 19 T cell receptor beta chains from a single sample sequenced in a study of vaccination and CD4 T cells after COVID-19. Described treatment: roughly 11-day PBMC culture with coronavirus spike peptide pools or control peptides (ViraFEST assay). These receptors are not linked to any known antigen. An Oncomine TCR Beta short-read assay was used to sequence the DNA from cultured CD4+ T cells. TCRdb analysed the PCR reads with MiXCR anew, one entry per CDR3 protein. The table has thousands of distinct CDR3 sequences, nearly 20% seen once. The starting material was CD4+ T cells from blood, cultured in vitro, obtained after SARS-CoV-2 vaccination. The origin of the receptors is a human donor who had recovered from COVID-19.

The chain couples TRBV2 to TRBJ2-5; 11 nucleotides align to TRBD2. CDR3 length equals 18 residues. CDR1 and CDR2 (germline): SNHLY, FYNNEI. Trimming cost V 4 bases and J 6 bases; bases outside gene matches: 16. CDR3 sequence: CASSADLHSGGARQTQYF. The CDR3 DNA is TGTGCCAGCAGTGCAGACCTCCATAGCGGGGGGGCCAGGCAGACCCAGTACTTC.

This chain uses TRBV18 with TRBJ1-1; tentatively, D is TRBD1 (5 bases). V shed 1 base and J shed 0 bases, with 12 bases lying between them. CDR3 length: 16 residues. The germline V gene encodes CDR1 KGHSH and CDR2 LQKENI. CDR3 loop: CASSPLLRGMNTEAFF. CDR3 DNA sequence: TGTGCCAGCTCACCACTCTTAAGGGGAATGAACACTGAAGCTTTCTTT. Together with reference TRBV18 and TRBJ1-1, the CDR3 gives the full variable domain: NAGVMQNPRHLVRRRGQEARLRCSPMKGHSHVYWYRQLPEEGLKFMVYLQKENIIDESGMPKERFSAEFPKEGPSILRIQQVVRGDSAAYFCASSPLLRGMNTEAFFGQGTRLTVV.

In this sample, this clonotype turned up a few times. The chain recombines TRBV20-1 with TRBJ2-2; D is uncertain. This CDR3 is built from 14 residues. Germline V gene lookup returns CDR1 DFQATT and CDR2 SNEGSKA (reference sequence). V was cut by 1 base and J by 2 bases, with 8 bases left in between. The CDR3 DNA follows: TGCAGTGCTAGAGTCCACAGAAACACCGGGGAGCTGTTTTTT. Its protein is CSARVHRNTGELFF.

This clonotype was counted between two and nine times. The chain employs TRBV11-2 and TRBJ2-7; 10 bases agree with TRBD1. Per germline, CDR1 SGHAT and CDR2 FQNNGV. V lost 3 bases, J lost 2 bases, and 1 base stayed unmatched. The CDR3 has 14 amino acids. The DNA for the CDR3 is TGTGCCAGCAGCTTGGACAGGGGGACCTACGAGCAGTACTTC. Protein: CASSLDRGTYEQYF.

The V gene is TRBV18, the J gene TRBJ1-1; tentatively, D is TRBD1 (6 bases). Germline-derived CDR1 and CDR2 are KGHSH and LQKENI. Trimming removed 6 bases from V and 1 base from J, with 9 bases in between. The CDR3 spans 13 residues. The CDR3: CASSTGENTEAFF. The DNA for the CDR3 is TGTGCCAGCTCGACAGGAGAGAACACTGAAGCTTTCTTT.

This clonotype was observed a few times. The CDR3 loop reads CASSRDSDGELFF. CDR3 DNA: TGTGCCAGCAGCCGGGACTCCGACGGGGAGCTGTTTTTT. The chain has TRBV7-6 and TRBJ2-2, with TRBD2 as a possible D gene (6 bases). Germline V CDR1 and CDR2: SGHVS, FNYEAQ. This CDR3 region has 13 residues. The V and J ends lost 5 bases and 7 bases respectively, with 11 bases between them.

This clonotype was recorded at least ten times. This chain uses TRBV19 with TRBJ1-6, with 10 bases fitting TRBD1. After removal of 7 bases from V and 8 bases from J, the junction contained 5 bases not matched to a gene. CDR3 length: 14 amino acids. Germline values: CDR1 LNHDA, CDR2 SQIVND (reference sequence). CDR3 loop: CASNPDRGYSPLHF. The CDR3 DNA reads TGTGCCAGTAACCCGGACAGGGGGTATTCACCCCTCCACTTT.

The chain links TRBV6-4 to TRBJ2-3, with 11 nucleotides matching TRBD2. V lost 5 bases, J lost 3 bases, and 4 bases stayed unmatched. CDR1 is MRHNA and CDR2 is SNTAGT in the germline V gene. The CDR3 contains 15 residues. CDR3 nucleotide sequence: TGTGCCAGCAGTCTCCTAGCGGGGGGTACAGATACGCAGTATTTT. It is translated as CASSLLAGGTDTQYF.

V is TRBV23-1 and J is TRBJ2-7; a weak D match, TRBD1 (6 bases). TRBV23-1 is given ORF status, its function remaining uncertain. V was pared by 2 bases and J by 1 base, with 21 bases between. This CDR3 region has 18 residues. Here the CDR3 DNA reads TGCGCCAGCAGTCAACCGAGATCACGGACAGTGCAATCCTACGAGCAGTACTTC. As protein: CASSQPRSRTVQSYEQYF.

This sequence joins TRBV6-1 and TRBJ2-7, with TRBD1 identical over 7 bases. Trimming took 9 bases from V and 0 from J; bases not matched to a gene: 11. This CDR3 has 15 residues. The germline CDR1 and CDR2 sequences are MNHNS and SASEGT. Here the CDR3 reads CASLETGILSYEQYF. CDR3 in DNA: TGTGCCAGTTTAGAGACAGGGATCCTCTCCTACGAGCAGTACTTC.

The sample holds a few counts of this clonotype. The chain uses TRBV20-1 and TRBJ1-1; possible D gene TRBD1, 6 bases. V lost 6 bases and J lost 0, with 11 bases in between. This CDR3 contains 13 residues. Germline V gene lookup returns CDR1 DFQATT and CDR2 SNEGSKA (reference sequence). This CDR3 reads CSAVGHLNTEAFF. As DNA, the CDR3 is TGCAGTGCGGTGGGACACCTGAACACTGAAGCTTTCTTT.

By frequency in the sample, this clonotype is medium-sized. J is TRBJ2-5 and V is TRBV6-2 or TRBV6-3; D is possibly TRBD1 (5 bases). Trimming took off 5 bases at V and 1 base at J, with 14 bases between the two ends. Germline V gene lookup returns CDR1 MNHEY and CDR2 SVGEGT. This CDR3 region has 15 residues. The CDR3 DNA reads TGTGCCAGCAGTACCCGCAGGGTCGGCCAAGAGACCCAGTACTTC. Protein sequence: CASSTRRVGQETQYF.

The chain combines TRBV6-2 or TRBV6-3 with TRBJ2-7, with 12 nucleotides matching TRBD2. The germline gives CDR1 MNHEY, CDR2 SVGEGT. This CDR3 contains 14 residues. The junction had 11 bases not matched to a gene; V was cut back by 10 bases and J by 7 bases. The DNA of the CDR3 is TGTGCCACCGACGGACTAGCGGGGACTCGTGAGCAGTACTTC. Translation gives CATDGLAGTREQYF.

The V and J genes are TRBV2 and TRBJ2-4, with TRBD1 matching 7 bases. Germline trimming cut 5 bases from V and 0 bases from J; bases unmatched to any gene: 7. Germline-derived CDR1 and CDR2 are SNHLY and FYNNEI. There are 16 residues in the CDR3. The CDR3, as DNA: TGTGCCAGCAGTTCGGACAGGCTAATAGCCAAAAACATTCAGTACTTC. It specifies CASSSDRLIAKNIQYF.

This rearrangement joins TRBV2 to TRBJ2-1; tentative D call: TRBD2 (5 bases). The CDR3 is 13 residues long. Germline assignment: CDR1 SNHLY and CDR2 FYNNEI. V lost 4 bases and J 4 bases, leaving 8 bases between the germline ends. The CDR3 DNA reads TGTGCCAGCAGTGCCGGACTTTACAATGAGCAGTTCTTC. Translated: CASSAGLYNEQFF.

J is TRBJ2-7 and V is TRBV24-1; 7 bases map to TRBD2. The CDR3 has 14 amino acids. Germline loops: CDR1 KGHDR, CDR2 SFDVKD. V trimming: 8 bases; J trimming: 2 bases; junction bases outside the gene matches: 8. The CDR3 sequence is CATIRTRGPYEQYF. The CDR3 DNA is TGTGCCACCATAAGGACTAGGGGTCCCTACGAGCAGTACTTC.

This clonotype was detected only a few times. This chain joins TRBV6-5 and TRBJ2-3; 9 nucleotides line up with TRBD1. V gave up 0 bases and J gave up 9 bases; unmatched junction bases: 10. CDR1 MNHEY and CDR2 SVGAGI come from the germline V gene. This CDR3 is 16 amino acids long. CDR3: CASSYSVWGTGRTQYF. As DNA, the CDR3 is TGTGCCAGCAGTTACTCGGTTTGGGGGACAGGGAGAACGCAGTATTTT.

Sample share makes this clonotype medium-sized. V and J are TRBV7-2 and TRBJ1-2; D perhaps matches TRBD1 (6 bases). The CDR3 loop spans 14 amino acids. V lost 7 bases and J 8 bases, leaving 20 bases between the germline ends. Germline V gene lookup returns CDR1 SGHTA and CDR2 FQGNSA. The CDR3 coding sequence is TGTGCCAGCATACCTAGTGGGGGGCAGGGAGGCTACACCTTC. Protein: CASIPSGGQGGYTF.

Relative to its sample, this clonotype is medium-sized. V usage is TRBV7-9 and J usage is TRBJ1-1, with D maybe TRBD1 (5 bases). The CDR3 has 13 residues. V was pared by 4 bases and J by 5 bases, with 11 bases between. Germline values: CDR1 SEHNR, CDR2 FQNEAQ (reference sequence). CDR3 region: CASSYLRDTEAFF. Written as DNA, the CDR3 is TGTGCCAGCAGCTACCTCAGGGATACTGAAGCTTTCTTT.